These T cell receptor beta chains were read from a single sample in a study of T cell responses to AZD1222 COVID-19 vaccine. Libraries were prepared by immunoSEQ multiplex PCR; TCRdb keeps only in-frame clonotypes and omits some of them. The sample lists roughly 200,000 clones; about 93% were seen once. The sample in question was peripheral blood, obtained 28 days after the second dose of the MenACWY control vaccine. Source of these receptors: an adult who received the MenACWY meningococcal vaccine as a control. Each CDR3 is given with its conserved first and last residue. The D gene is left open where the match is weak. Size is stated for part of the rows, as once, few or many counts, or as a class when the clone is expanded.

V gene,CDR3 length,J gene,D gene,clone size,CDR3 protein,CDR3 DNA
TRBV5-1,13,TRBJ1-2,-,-,CASSLRSNYGYTF,TGCGCCAGCAGCTTGAGGAGTAACTATGGCTACACCTTC
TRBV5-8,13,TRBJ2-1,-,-,CASARAPFDEQFF,TGTGCCAGCGCGCGGGCTCCGTTTGATGAGCAGTTCTTC
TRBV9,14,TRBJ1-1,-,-,CASSVVAENTEAFF,TGTGCCAGCAGCGTAGTAGCAGAGAACACTGAAGCTTTCTTT
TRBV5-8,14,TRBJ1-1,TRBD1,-,CASSFITGGTEAFF,TGTGCCAGCAGCTTCATAACAGGGGGGACTGAAGCTTTCTTT
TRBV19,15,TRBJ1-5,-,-,CASSIRDKSYQPQHF,TGTGCCAGTAGTATAAGGGACAAGTCTTATCAGCCCCAGCATTTT
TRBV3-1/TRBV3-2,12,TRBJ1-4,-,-,CASSQDQGKLFF,TGTGCCAGCAGCCAAGATCAGGGAAAACTGTTTTTT
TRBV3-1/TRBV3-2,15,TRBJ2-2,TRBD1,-,CASSREGAPTGELFF,TGTGCCAGCAGCCGCGAGGGGGCGCCCACCGGGGAGCTGTTTTTT
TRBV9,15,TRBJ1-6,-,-,CASSPDGQYNSPLHF,TGTGCCAGCAGCCCCGATGGACAGTATAATTCACCCCTCCACTTT
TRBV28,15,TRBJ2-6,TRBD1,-,CASSSTGAGANVLTF,TGTGCCAGCAGTTCCACAGGGGCTGGGGCCAACGTCCTGACTTTC
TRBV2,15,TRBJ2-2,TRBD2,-,CASIKGLADTGELFF,TGTGCCAGCATCAAAGGGCTAGCGGACACCGGGGAGCTGTTTTTT
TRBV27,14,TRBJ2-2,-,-,CASSLGTITGELFF,TGTGCCAGCAGTTTGGGGACAATCACCGGGGAGCTGTTTTTT
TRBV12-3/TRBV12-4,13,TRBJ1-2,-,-,CASSFGPGRGYTF,TGTGCCAGCAGTTTCGGTCCTGGGCGCGGCTACACCTTC
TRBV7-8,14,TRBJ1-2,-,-,CASSLERAGYRYTF,TGTGCCAGCAGCTTAGAAAGGGCGGGCTATCGCTACACCTTC
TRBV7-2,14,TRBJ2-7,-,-,CASSLGLAWDEQYF,TGTGCCAGCAGCTTAGGCCTAGCATGGGACGAGCAGTACTTC
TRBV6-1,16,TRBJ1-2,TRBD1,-,CASSEGGTGVGYGYTF,TGTGCCAGCAGTGAAGGGGGGACAGGGGTTGGCTATGGCTACACCTTC
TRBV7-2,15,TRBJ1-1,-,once,CASSLAGLGLTEAFF,TGTGCCAGCAGCTTAGCGGGGTTAGGGTTGACTGAAGCTTTCTTT
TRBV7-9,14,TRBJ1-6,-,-,CASSLHASNSPLHF,TGTGCCAGCAGCTTACACGCCTCCAATTCACCCCTCCACTTT
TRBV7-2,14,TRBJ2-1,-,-,CASSTRTGANEQFF,TGTGCCAGCAGCACTCGGACTGGGGCTAATGAGCAGTTCTTC
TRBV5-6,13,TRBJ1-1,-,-,CASSLRRADEAFF,TGTGCCAGCAGCTTGCGCAGGGCTGATGAAGCTTTCTTT
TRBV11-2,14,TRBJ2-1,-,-,CASSLGQIYNEQFF,TGTGCCAGCAGCTTGGGACAAATCTACAATGAGCAGTTCTTC
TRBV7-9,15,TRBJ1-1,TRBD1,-,CASSPPGTGNTEAFF,TGTGCCAGCAGCCCCCCCGGGACAGGGAACACTGAAGCTTTCTTT
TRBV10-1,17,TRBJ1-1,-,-,CASVPTPNRVREAEAFF,TGCGCCAGCGTCCCCACCCCCAACAGGGTGAGAGAGGCTGAAGCTTTCTTT
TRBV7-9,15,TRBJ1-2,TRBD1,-,CASSLEDRRHYGYTF,TGTGCCAGCAGCTTAGAGGACAGGAGGCACTATGGCTACACCTTC
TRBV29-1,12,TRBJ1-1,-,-,CSVQRLGTEAFF,TGCAGCGTTCAGAGGTTAGGTACTGAAGCTTTCTTT
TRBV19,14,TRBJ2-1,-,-,CASSLGTSYNEQFF,TGTGCCAGTAGTCTTGGGACCTCCTACAATGAGCAGTTCTTC
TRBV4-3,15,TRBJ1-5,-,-,CASSQELWGNQPQHF,TGCGCCAGCAGCCAAGAGCTTTGGGGCAATCAGCCCCAGCATTTT
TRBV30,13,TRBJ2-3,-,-,CAWSVRRADTQYF,TGTGCCTGGAGTGTACGACGAGCAGATACGCAGTATTTT
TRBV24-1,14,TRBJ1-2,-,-,CATSDLGSNYGYTF,TGTGCCACCAGTGATTTGGGGAGCAACTATGGCTACACCTTC
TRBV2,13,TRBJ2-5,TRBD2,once,CASSGGVAETQYF,TGTGCCAGCAGCGGGGGGGTTGCGGAGACCCAGTACTTC
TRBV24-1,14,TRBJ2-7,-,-,CATSAIGPYYEQYF,TGTGCCACCAGTGCGATAGGTCCTTACTACGAGCAGTACTTC
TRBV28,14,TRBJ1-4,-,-,CASSLAAGLEKLFF,TGTGCCAGCAGTTTGGCGGCCGGCCTGGAAAAACTGTTTTTT
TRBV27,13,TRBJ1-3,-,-,CASSLSGDNTIYF,TGTGCCAGCAGTTTATCGGGGGACAACACCATATATTTT
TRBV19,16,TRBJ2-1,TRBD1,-,CASRDRGLSSYNEQFF,TGTGCCAGCAGGGACAGGGGGCTAAGCTCCTACAATGAGCAGTTCTTC
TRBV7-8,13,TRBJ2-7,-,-,CASSRTGFYEQYF,TGTGCCAGCAGCCGTACAGGGTTCTACGAGCAGTACTTC
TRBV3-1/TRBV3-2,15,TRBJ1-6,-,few,CASSQSGIGNSPLHF,TGTGCCAGCAGCCAATCCGGGATCGGTAATTCACCCCTCCACTTT
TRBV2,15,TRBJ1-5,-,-,CASSEEGHSNQPQHF,TGTGCCAGCAGTGAAGAGGGTCATAGCAATCAGCCCCAGCATTTT
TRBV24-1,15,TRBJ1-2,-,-,CATSDGTRPEGGYTF,TGTGCCACCAGTGATGGGACAAGGCCCGAGGGGGGCTACACCTTC
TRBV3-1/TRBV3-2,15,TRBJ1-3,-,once,CASSQGPPSGNTIYF,TGTGCCAGCAGCCAAGGGCCTCCCTCTGGAAACACCATATATTTT
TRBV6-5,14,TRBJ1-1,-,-,CASRGTGDGVWAFF,TGTGCCAGCAGGGGGACGGGGGATGGGGTGTGGGCTTTCTTT
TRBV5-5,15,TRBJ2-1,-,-,CASSFRAGALGEQFF,TGTGCCAGCAGCTTTAGGGCAGGGGCCCTGGGTGAGCAGTTCTTC
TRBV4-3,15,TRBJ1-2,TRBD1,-,CASSQGAGGFIGYTF,TGCGCCAGCAGCCAAGGGGCAGGGGGATTCATTGGCTACACCTTC
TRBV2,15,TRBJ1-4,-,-,CASTPDHPTNEKLFF,TGTGCCAGCACGCCAGATCACCCAACTAATGAAAAACTGTTTTTT
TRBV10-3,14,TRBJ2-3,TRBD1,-,CATLPGQGLNTQYF,TGTGCCACCCTTCCGGGACAGGGGCTTAATACGCAGTATTTT